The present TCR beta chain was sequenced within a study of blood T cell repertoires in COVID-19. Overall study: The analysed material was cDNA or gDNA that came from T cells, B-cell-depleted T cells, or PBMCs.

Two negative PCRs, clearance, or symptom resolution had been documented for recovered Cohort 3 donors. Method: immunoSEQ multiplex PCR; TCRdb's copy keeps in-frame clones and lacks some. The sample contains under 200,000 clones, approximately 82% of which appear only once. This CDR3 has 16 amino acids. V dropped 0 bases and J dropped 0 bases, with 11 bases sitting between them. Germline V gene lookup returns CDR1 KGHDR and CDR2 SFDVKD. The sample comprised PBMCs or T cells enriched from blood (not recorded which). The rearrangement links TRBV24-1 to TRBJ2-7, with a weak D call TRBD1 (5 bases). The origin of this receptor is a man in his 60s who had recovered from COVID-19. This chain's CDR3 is CATSDLLGGHSYEQYF. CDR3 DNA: TGTGCCACCAGTGATTTGTTAGGCGGACACTCCTACGAGCAGTACTTC.